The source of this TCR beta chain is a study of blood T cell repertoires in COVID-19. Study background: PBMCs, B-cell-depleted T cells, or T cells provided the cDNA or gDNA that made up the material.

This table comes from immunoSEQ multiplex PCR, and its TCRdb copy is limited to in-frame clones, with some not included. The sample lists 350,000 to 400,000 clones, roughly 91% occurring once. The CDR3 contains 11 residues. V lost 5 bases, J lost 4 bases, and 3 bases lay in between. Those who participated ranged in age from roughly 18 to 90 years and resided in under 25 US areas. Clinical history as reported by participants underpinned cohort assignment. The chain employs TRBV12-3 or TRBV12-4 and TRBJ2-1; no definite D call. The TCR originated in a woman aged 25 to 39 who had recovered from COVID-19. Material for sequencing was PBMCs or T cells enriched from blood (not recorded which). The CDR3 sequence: CASSEYNEQFF. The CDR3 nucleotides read TGTGCCAGCAGTGAGTACAATGAGCAGTTCTTC.